This entry lists 5 T cell receptor beta chains sequenced from one sample in a study of blood T cell repertoires in COVID-19. Profiled with immunoSEQ multiplex PCR; TCRdb holds only in-frame clones, not every one. The sample has a few hundred thousand clones, roughly 89% seen once; the top ten hold roughly 6.2%. Sequences were obtained from peripheral blood. All receptors come from a man between 60 and 75 years old who had recovered from COVID-19.

The rearrangement joins TRBV4-3 to TRBJ2-5; 9 positions agree with TRBD2. Per germline, CDR1 LGHNA and CDR2 YSLEER. J was trimmed by 5 bases and V by 1 base; bases with no gene match: 8. This CDR3 comprises 16 residues. The CDR3 DNA reads as TGCGCCAGCAGCCAAGGGTTGCGGGGGGGCCATGAGACCCAGTACTTC. Translating gives CASSQGLRGGHETQYF.

In this sample, this clone turned up many times. The chain couples TRBV19 to TRBJ1-2; D ambiguous. Between the trimmed V and J ends, which lost 1 base and 8 bases, there was a span of 11 bases. The CDR3 extends over 13 amino acids. Germline V CDR1 and CDR2: LNHDA, SQIVND (reference sequence). The CDR3, as DNA: TGTGCCAGTAGTATAGTGCCATTACTGGGCTACACCTTC. Translated, it gives CASSIVPLLGYTF.

This clone was recorded only once. Other nucleotide sequences in the sample specify the same CDR3. The chain uses TRBV5-6 and TRBJ2-3; TRBD1 is a possible D gene (6 bases). Per germline, CDR1 SGHDT and CDR2 YYEEEE. V was pared by 0 bases and J by 4 bases, with 6 bases between. This CDR3 is built from 13 residues. Here the CDR3 DNA reads TGTGCCAGCAGCTTGGCAGGGGCAGATACGCAGTATTTT. Encoded protein: CASSLAGADTQYF.

The chain joins TRBV6-6 to TRBJ1-3; 7 positions agree with TRBD1. This CDR3 is 15 amino acids long. The V gene's germline CDR1 is MNHNY and CDR2 SVGAGI (reference sequence). Trimming removed 6 bases from V and 2 bases from J; junction bases left unmatched: 7. The CDR3 reads CASRTGVPTGNTIYF. The CDR3 coding sequence is TGTGCCAGCAGAACAGGGGTCCCCACTGGAAACACCATATATTTT.

About this clone itself: A read error may account for a junction end that differs from germline. The chain has TRBV5-1 and TRBJ2-1; 8 bases line up with TRBD2. Germline V lookup: CDR1 SGHRS, CDR2 YFSETQ. The CDR3 contains 13 residues. The CDR3 reads CASSTPGGNGQFF. The CDR3 region has the DNA TGCGCCAGCAGCACCCCGGGAGGGAATGGGCAGTTCTTC.